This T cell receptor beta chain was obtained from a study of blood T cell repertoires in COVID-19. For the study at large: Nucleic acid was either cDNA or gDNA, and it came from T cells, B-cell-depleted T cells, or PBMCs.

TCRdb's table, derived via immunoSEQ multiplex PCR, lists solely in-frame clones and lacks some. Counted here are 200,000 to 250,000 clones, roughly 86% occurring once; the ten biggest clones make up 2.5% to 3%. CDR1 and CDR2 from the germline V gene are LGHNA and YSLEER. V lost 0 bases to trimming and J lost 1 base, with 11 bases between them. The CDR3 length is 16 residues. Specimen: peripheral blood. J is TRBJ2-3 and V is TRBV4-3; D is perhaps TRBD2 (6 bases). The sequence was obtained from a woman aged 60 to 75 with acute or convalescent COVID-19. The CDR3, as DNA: TGCGCCAGCAGCCAAGAAAGCCGCGGGGGCACAGATACGCAGTATTTT. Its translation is CASSQESRGGTDTQYF.